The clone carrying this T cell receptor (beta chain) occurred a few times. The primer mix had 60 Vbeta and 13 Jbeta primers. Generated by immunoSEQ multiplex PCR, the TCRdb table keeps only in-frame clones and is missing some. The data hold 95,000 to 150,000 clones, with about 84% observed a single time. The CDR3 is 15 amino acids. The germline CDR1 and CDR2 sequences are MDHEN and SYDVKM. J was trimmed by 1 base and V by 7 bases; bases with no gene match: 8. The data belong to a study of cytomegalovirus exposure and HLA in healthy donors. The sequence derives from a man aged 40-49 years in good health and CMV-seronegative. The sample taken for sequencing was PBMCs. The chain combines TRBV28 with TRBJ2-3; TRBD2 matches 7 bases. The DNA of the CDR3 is TGTGCCAGCAATGGGAGGGGTAGGGGCACAGATACGCAGTATTTT. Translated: CASNGRGRGTDTQYF.